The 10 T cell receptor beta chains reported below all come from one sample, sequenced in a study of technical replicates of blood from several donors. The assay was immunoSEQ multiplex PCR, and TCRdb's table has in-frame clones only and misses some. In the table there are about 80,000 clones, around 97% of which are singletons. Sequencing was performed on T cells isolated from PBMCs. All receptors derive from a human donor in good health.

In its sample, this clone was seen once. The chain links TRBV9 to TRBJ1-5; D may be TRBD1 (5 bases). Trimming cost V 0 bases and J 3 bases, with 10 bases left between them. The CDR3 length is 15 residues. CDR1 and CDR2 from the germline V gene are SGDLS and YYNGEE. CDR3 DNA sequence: TGTGCCAGCAGCGTAGACCAGGGCCACAATCAGCCCCAGCATTTT. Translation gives CASSVDQGHNQPQHF. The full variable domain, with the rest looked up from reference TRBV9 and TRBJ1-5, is DSGVTQTPKHLITATGQRVTLRCSPRSGDLSVYWYQQSLDQGLQFLIQYYNGEERAKGNILERFSAQQFPDLHSELNLSSLELGDSALYFCASSVDQGHNQPQHFGDGTRLSIL.

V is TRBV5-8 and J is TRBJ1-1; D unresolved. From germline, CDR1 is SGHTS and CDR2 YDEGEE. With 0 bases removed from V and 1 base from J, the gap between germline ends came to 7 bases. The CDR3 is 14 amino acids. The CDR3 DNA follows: TGTGCCAGCAGCTTGGTACATCCGAACACTGAAGCTTTCTTT. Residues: CASSLVHPNTEAFF. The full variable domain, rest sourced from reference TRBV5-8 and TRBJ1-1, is EAGVTQSPTHLIKTRGQQATLRCSPISGHTSVYWYQQALGLGLQFLLWYDEGEERNRGNFPPRFSGRQFPNYSSELNVNALELEDSALYLCASSLVHPNTEAFFGQGTRLTVV.

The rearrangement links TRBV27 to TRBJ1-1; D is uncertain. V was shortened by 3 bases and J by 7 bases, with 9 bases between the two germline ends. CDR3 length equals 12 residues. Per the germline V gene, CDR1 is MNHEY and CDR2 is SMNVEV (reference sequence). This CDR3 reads CASSLGRGEAFF. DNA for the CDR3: TGTGCCAGCAGTTTGGGTAGAGGTGAAGCTTTCTTT.

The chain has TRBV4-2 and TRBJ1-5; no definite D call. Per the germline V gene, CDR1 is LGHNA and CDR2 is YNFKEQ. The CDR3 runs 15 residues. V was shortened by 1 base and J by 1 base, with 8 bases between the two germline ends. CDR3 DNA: TGTGCCAGCAGCCAAGCCGGGATCAGCAATCAGCCCCAGCATTTT. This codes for CASSQAGISNQPQHF.

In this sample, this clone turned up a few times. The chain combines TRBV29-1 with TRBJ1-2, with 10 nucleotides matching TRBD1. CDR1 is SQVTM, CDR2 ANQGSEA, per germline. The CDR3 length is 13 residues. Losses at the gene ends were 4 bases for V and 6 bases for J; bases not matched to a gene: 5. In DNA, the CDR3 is TGCAGCGTTGCTGACAGGGGGCAACATGGCTACACCTTC. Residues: CSVADRGQHGYTF.

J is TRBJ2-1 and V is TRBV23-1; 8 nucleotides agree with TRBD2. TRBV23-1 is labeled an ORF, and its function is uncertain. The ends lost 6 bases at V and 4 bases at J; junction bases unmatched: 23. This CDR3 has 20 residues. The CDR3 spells CASSPPLGGLGTSGYNEQFF. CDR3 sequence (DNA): TGCGCCAGCAGCCCCCCCCTCGGAGGGCTGGGAACTAGCGGATACAATGAGCAGTTCTTC.

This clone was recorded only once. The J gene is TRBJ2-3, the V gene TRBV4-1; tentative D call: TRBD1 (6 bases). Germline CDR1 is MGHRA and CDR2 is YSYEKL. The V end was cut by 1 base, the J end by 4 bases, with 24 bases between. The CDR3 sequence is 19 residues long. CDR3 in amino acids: CASSQGRIWADSAPDTQYF. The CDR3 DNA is TGCGCCAGCAGCCAAGGGAGGATTTGGGCGGACAGCGCACCAGATACGCAGTATTTT.

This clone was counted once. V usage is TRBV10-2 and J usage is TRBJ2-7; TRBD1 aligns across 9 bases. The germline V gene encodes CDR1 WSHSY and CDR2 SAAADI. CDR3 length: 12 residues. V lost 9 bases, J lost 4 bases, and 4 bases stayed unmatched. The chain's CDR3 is CASRTGDYEQYF. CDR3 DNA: TGCGCCAGTCGGACAGGGGATTACGAGCAGTACTTC.

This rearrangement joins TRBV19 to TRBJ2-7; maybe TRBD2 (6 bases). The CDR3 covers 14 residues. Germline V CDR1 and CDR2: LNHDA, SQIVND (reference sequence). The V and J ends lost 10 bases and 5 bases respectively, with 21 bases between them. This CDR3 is CATKGGGKRNEQYF. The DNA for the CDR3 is TGTGCCACAAAGGGAGGAGGGAAGCGCAACGAGCAGTACTTC.

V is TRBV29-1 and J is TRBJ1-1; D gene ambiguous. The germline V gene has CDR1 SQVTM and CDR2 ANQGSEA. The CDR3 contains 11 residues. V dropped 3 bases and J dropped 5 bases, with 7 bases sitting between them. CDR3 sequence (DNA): TGCAGCGTTGACTTGAGGACTGAAGCTTTCTTT. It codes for CSVDLRTEAFF.